This T cell receptor beta chain emerged from a study of liver allograft versus peripheral blood T cells. Study context: Comparative analysis was performed on T cell receptor repertoires from transplanted livers and from recipients' peripheral blood. Notes on the study in general: Peripheral blood reportedly held T cell receptor repertoires that differed from those inside liver allografts.

TCRdb recomputed calls from the reads with MiXCR, one row per CDR3 protein. The sample lists 3,500 to 4,000 distinct CDR3 sequences; about 21% were seen once. The CDR3 runs to 15 residues. Germline values: CDR1 SGHTA, CDR2 FQGNSA. With 4 bases clipped from V and 5 bases from J, the junction kept 5 bases outside the gene matches. This clonotype occurred a few times. Its antigen is as yet unknown. V usage is TRBV7-2 and J usage is TRBJ2-3; 11 positions match TRBD2. The clonotype originates from a human patient who had a liver transplant. The T cells may partly be graft donor cells. CDR3 sequence reads: CASSWLAGGGDTQYF. CDR3 coding DNA: TGTGCCAGCAGCTGGCTAGCGGGGGGCGGAGATACGCAGTATTTT.